Shown below are 15 T cell receptor beta chains from a single sample sequenced in a study of blood T cell repertoires in COVID-19 (dated by TCRdb to about 2020). Preparation of the library involved the immunoSEQ multiplex PCR assay. Drawn from immuneACCESS, this table holds only the in-frame rearrangements with V and J called that TCRdb kept. Clones are partly lost; checked studies trace under half to an unresolved V gene and leave the rest unexplained. The sample table holds approximately 210,000 clones, of which around four fifths were seen once. The ten largest clones capture 14% to 15% of the sample. Sequencing input: PBMCs or T cells enriched from blood (not recorded which). The source is a man in his forties who had recovered from COVID-19.

The rearrangement joins TRBV6-5 to TRBJ1-2; D remains ambiguous. V was cut by 6 bases and J by 2 bases, with 13 bases left in between. The CDR3 sequence is 14 residues long. The germline gives CDR1 MNHEY, CDR2 SVGAGI. The CDR3 loop is CASSPGSTNYGYTF. The CDR3 coding sequence is TGTGCCAGCAGCCCGGGGAGTACCAACTATGGCTACACCTTC.

This chain joins TRBV7-9 and TRBJ1-3; 7 nucleotides line up with TRBD1. The CDR3 length is 20 residues. V lost 5 bases and J lost 1; bases outside the gene matches: 20. Germline CDR1 is SEHNR and CDR2 is FQNEAQ (reference sequence). In DNA, the CDR3 is TGTGCCAGCAGCAGAGGCATCCTGTCCGACAGGGCGACATCTGGAAACACCATATATTTT. Translated, it gives CASSRGILSDRATSGNTIYF.

This chain joins TRBV9 and TRBJ2-3, with 14 bases matching TRBD2. The CDR3 length is 16 residues. The germline gives CDR1 SGDLS, CDR2 YYNGEE. The V segment lost 3 bases and the J segment 3 bases; nucleotides outside the gene matches: 3. The CDR3 coding sequence is TGTGCCAGCAGCGCCGGGACTAGCGGGAGTACAGATACGCAGTATTTT. It codes for CASSAGTSGSTDTQYF.

The rearrangement joins TRBV6-1 to TRBJ2-1; TRBD2 matches at 8 bases. With V trimmed by 4 bases and J by 4 bases, 9 bases remained unmatched. There are 16 residues in the CDR3. Germline lookup yields CDR1 MNHNS and CDR2 SASEGT. The CDR3 region is CASSGRLARAYNEQFF. In DNA, the CDR3 is TGTGCCAGCAGTGGTCGACTAGCGCGGGCGTACAATGAGCAGTTCTTC.

The chain is built from TRBV3-1 (or the pseudogene TRBV3-2) and TRBJ2-7; 7 bases map to TRBD2. Germline loops: CDR1 LGHDT, CDR2 YNNKEL (reference sequence). This CDR3 spans 16 amino acids. V lost 0 bases and J lost 6; bases outside the gene matches: 11. The DNA of the CDR3 is TGTGCCAGCAGCCAAGATGCGGGAGATCCTCCCCGCGAGCAGTACTTC. It encodes CASSQDAGDPPREQYF.

Only a few counts were recorded for this clone. The genes are TRBV30 and TRBJ1-2, with a possible D match to TRBD1 (6 bases). In germline, CDR1 is GTSNPN, CDR2 SVGIG (reference sequence). The CDR3 has 13 residues. The CDR3 loop reads CASTGQGNYGYTF. As DNA, the CDR3 is TGTGCTTCCACAGGGCAGGGGAACTATGGCTACACCTTC.

V and J are TRBV4-2 and TRBJ1-6; tentative D call: TRBD1 (5 bases). Trimming shortened V by 1 base and J by 4 bases, and 20 bases separated the two germline ends. This CDR3 spans 19 amino acids. Germline V CDR1 and CDR2: LGHNA, YNFKEQ. The CDR3 is CASSQGAREAGGYNSPLHF. The CDR3 DNA reads as TGTGCCAGCAGCCAAGGGGCCAGGGAGGCGGGCGGATATAATTCACCCCTCCACTTT.

The rearrangement links TRBV14 to TRBJ1-1, with 7 bases fitting TRBD1. The CDR3 runs 16 residues. Germline V gene data show CDR1 as SGHDN and CDR2 as FVKESK. With 3 bases clipped from V and 6 bases from J, the junction kept 13 bases outside the gene matches. DNA of the CDR3: TGTGCCAGCAGCCACGCAAGAGTATGGGACAGCTCTGAAGCTTTCTTT. Its protein product is CASSHARVWDSSEAFF.

The chain couples TRBV2 to TRBJ1-5; no firm D call. The CDR3 is 14 residues long. CDR1 and CDR2 from the germline V gene are SNHLY and FYNNEI. V was clipped by 4 bases and J by 4 bases, with 11 bases between them. The CDR3 is CASSGRTTNQPQHF. The CDR3 DNA sequence: TGTGCCAGCAGTGGTAGGACTACTAATCAGCCCCAGCATTTT.

The chain links TRBV5-8 to TRBJ1-5; possibly TRBD1 for D (5 bases). V gave up 3 bases and J gave up 4 bases, with 11 bases separating them. Germline V gene data show CDR1 as SGHTS and CDR2 as YDEGEE. CDR3 length equals 14 residues. The CDR3 reads CASSYRGGNQPQHF. The CDR3 coding sequence is TGTGCCAGCAGCTATCGGGGGGGGAATCAGCCCCAGCATTTT.

This CDR3 is CAIRTGSENTIYF. The CDR3 coding sequence is TGTGCCATCAGGACAGGGTCCGAAAACACCATATATTTT. J is TRBJ1-3 and V is TRBV10-3, with 7 bases matching TRBD1. V dropped 6 bases and J dropped 6; count of bases not matched to a gene: 5. Germline V gene lookup returns CDR1 ENHRY and CDR2 SYGVKD. The CDR3 is 13 residues long.

This clone was seen a handful of times. The chain is built from TRBV9 and TRBJ1-2; D not resolved. The CDR3 length is 15 residues. Deletions cut 3 bases from V and 5 bases from J, with 17 bases between. The germline CDR1 and CDR2 sequences are SGDLS and YYNGEE. The CDR3 DNA sequence: TGTGCCAGCAGCGCCACGGGTAGCTCCGGGTATGGCTACACCTTC. Amino acids: CASSATGSSGYGYTF.

V usage is TRBV9 and J usage is TRBJ2-2; 7 bases are shared with TRBD1. Germline V gene lookup returns CDR1 SGDLS and CDR2 YYNGEE. This CDR3 spans 11 amino acids. Losses at the gene ends were 3 bases for V and 15 bases for J; bases not matched to a gene: 5. The CDR3 is CASSGTGPMFF. The CDR3 DNA reads TGTGCCAGCAGCGGGACAGGTCCCATGTTTTTT.

The chain carries TRBV27 and TRBJ1-1, with TRBD1 matching over 8 bases. Germline V CDR1 and CDR2: MNHEY, SMNVEV (reference sequence). V was pared by 8 bases and J by 0 bases, with 11 bases of the junction left unmatched. The CDR3 is 16 amino acids. CDR3 sequence (DNA): TGTGCCAGCGGCACTAACAGGGGGGCCATGAACACTGAAGCTTTCTTT. Protein product: CASGTNRGAMNTEAFF.

The chain has TRBV11-2 and TRBJ2-7, with 7 bases matching TRBD1. Per germline, CDR1 SGHAT and CDR2 FQNNGV. With 1 base clipped from V and 4 bases from J, the junction kept 4 bases outside the gene matches. This CDR3 is built from 14 residues. The CDR3 here is CASSLAGTVYEQYF. CDR3 DNA sequence: TGTGCCAGCAGCTTAGCCGGGACAGTTTACGAGCAGTACTTC.